The TCR beta chain under discussion was sequenced for a study of blood T cell repertoires in COVID-19. On the study more broadly: Acute and convalescent COVID-19 specimens originated in the United States, Italy and Spain. T cells, B-cell-depleted T cells, or PBMCs supplied cDNA or gDNA.

V was cut by 6 bases and J by 5 bases, with 16 bases left in between. This CDR3 region has 14 residues. CDR1 is MNHEY, CDR2 SVGEGT, per germline. Per the study methods: Cell counts per sample came from amplifying reference gene primers. Sequencing used immunoSEQ multiplex PCR; TCRdb keeps in-frame clones, though not all of them. V and J calls and clone size are copied from that table; D and trimming were computed from the DNA. There are roughly 260,000 clones in the sample; roughly 87% occur only once, and about 2.2% lies in the top ten. The specimen sequenced was peripheral blood. This sequence was found in a woman in her 50s who had recovered from COVID-19. V usage is TRBV6-2 or TRBV6-3 and J usage is TRBJ1-1, with D tentatively TRBD1 (6 bases). The CDR3 coding sequence is TGTGCCAGCAGCCCCTACAGGGTCTTGACTGAAGCTTTCTTT. Translating gives CASSPYRVLTEAFF.